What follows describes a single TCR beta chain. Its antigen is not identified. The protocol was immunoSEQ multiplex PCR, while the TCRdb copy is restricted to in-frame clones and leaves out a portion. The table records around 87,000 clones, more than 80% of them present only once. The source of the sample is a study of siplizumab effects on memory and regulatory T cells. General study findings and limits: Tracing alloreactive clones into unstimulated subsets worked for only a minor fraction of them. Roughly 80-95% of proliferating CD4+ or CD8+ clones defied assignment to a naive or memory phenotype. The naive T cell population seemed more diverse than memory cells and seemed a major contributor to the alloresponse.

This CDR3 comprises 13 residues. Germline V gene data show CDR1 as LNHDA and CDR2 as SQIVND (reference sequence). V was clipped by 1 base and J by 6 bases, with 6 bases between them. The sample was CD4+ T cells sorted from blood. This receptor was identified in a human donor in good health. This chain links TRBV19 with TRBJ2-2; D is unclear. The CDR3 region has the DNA TGTGCCAGTAGTATAGTAAGGGCCGGGGAGCTGTTTTTT. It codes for CASSIVRAGELFF. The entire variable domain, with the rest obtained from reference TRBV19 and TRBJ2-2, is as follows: DGGITQSPKYLFRKEGQNVTLSCEQNLNHDAMYWYRQDPGQGLRLIYYSQIVNDFQKGDIAEGYSVSREKKESFPLTVTSAQKNPTAFYLCASSIVRAGELFFGEGSRLTVL.